This is a list of T cell receptor beta chains from one sample in a study of shared clonotypes between healthy human individuals. Profiling relied on immunoSEQ multiplex PCR, and the TCRdb table lists in-frame clones only, not all of them. The data contain 1.4 million or so clones, 98% of them singletons. The sample was naive CD4+ T cells sorted from blood. The receptors were sampled from a man aged 25-45 years in good health. The CDR3 runs from the conserved cysteine through the conserved F or W. A D gene is named only where the DNA matches it firmly. Clone size is stated in some rows and not others, as once, few, many or a class when expanded.

D gene,clone size,J gene,V gene,CDR3 DNA,CDR3 protein
TRBD2,.,TRBJ2-7,TRBV29-1,TGCAGCGTTGTAAAATCTGGCGGGAGGGCTGACGAGCAGTACTTC,CSVVKSGGRADEQYF
.,.,TRBJ2-5,TRBV23-1,TGCGCCAGCAGTCAATACCGGGGTTCAGAGACCCAGTACTTC,CASSQYRGSETQYF
.,.,TRBJ2-7,TRBV10-1,TGCGCCAGCAGTCACAGGGGGGGTTCGGGCGAGCAGTACTTC,CASSHRGGSGEQYF
TRBD2,.,TRBJ2-3,TRBV6-5,TGTGCCAGCAGCAACCCGGGACTAGCGGTACATACGCAGTATTTT,CASSNPGLAVHTQYF
TRBD2,.,TRBJ2-1,TRBV4-3,TGCGCCAGCAGCCAAGTACTAGCGGGAGGATACAATGAGCAGTTCTTC,CASSQVLAGGYNEQFF
.,.,TRBJ1-2,TRBV10-3,TGTGCCATCAGTTTAGGACAGCTAGTGAATGGCTACACCTTC,CAISLGQLVNGYTF
TRBD2,once,TRBJ2-1,TRBV28,TGTGCCAGCAGTTTTCCGACTAGCGGGAGTTTATACTACAATGAGCAGTTCTTC,CASSFPTSGSLYYNEQFF
.,.,TRBJ2-5,TRBV2,TGTGCCAGCAGTGAGATAGAGACCCAGTACTTC,CASSEIETQYF
.,.,TRBJ2-7,TRBV4-1,TGCGCCAGCAGCCAACCGGGCCCCACTCGAAACTTC,CASSQPGPTRNF
TRBD2,.,TRBJ2-1,TRBV5-1,TGCGCCAGCAGCCTGGCAGCTAGCGGGAGGTTGGCGTTCTTC,CASSLAASGRLAFF